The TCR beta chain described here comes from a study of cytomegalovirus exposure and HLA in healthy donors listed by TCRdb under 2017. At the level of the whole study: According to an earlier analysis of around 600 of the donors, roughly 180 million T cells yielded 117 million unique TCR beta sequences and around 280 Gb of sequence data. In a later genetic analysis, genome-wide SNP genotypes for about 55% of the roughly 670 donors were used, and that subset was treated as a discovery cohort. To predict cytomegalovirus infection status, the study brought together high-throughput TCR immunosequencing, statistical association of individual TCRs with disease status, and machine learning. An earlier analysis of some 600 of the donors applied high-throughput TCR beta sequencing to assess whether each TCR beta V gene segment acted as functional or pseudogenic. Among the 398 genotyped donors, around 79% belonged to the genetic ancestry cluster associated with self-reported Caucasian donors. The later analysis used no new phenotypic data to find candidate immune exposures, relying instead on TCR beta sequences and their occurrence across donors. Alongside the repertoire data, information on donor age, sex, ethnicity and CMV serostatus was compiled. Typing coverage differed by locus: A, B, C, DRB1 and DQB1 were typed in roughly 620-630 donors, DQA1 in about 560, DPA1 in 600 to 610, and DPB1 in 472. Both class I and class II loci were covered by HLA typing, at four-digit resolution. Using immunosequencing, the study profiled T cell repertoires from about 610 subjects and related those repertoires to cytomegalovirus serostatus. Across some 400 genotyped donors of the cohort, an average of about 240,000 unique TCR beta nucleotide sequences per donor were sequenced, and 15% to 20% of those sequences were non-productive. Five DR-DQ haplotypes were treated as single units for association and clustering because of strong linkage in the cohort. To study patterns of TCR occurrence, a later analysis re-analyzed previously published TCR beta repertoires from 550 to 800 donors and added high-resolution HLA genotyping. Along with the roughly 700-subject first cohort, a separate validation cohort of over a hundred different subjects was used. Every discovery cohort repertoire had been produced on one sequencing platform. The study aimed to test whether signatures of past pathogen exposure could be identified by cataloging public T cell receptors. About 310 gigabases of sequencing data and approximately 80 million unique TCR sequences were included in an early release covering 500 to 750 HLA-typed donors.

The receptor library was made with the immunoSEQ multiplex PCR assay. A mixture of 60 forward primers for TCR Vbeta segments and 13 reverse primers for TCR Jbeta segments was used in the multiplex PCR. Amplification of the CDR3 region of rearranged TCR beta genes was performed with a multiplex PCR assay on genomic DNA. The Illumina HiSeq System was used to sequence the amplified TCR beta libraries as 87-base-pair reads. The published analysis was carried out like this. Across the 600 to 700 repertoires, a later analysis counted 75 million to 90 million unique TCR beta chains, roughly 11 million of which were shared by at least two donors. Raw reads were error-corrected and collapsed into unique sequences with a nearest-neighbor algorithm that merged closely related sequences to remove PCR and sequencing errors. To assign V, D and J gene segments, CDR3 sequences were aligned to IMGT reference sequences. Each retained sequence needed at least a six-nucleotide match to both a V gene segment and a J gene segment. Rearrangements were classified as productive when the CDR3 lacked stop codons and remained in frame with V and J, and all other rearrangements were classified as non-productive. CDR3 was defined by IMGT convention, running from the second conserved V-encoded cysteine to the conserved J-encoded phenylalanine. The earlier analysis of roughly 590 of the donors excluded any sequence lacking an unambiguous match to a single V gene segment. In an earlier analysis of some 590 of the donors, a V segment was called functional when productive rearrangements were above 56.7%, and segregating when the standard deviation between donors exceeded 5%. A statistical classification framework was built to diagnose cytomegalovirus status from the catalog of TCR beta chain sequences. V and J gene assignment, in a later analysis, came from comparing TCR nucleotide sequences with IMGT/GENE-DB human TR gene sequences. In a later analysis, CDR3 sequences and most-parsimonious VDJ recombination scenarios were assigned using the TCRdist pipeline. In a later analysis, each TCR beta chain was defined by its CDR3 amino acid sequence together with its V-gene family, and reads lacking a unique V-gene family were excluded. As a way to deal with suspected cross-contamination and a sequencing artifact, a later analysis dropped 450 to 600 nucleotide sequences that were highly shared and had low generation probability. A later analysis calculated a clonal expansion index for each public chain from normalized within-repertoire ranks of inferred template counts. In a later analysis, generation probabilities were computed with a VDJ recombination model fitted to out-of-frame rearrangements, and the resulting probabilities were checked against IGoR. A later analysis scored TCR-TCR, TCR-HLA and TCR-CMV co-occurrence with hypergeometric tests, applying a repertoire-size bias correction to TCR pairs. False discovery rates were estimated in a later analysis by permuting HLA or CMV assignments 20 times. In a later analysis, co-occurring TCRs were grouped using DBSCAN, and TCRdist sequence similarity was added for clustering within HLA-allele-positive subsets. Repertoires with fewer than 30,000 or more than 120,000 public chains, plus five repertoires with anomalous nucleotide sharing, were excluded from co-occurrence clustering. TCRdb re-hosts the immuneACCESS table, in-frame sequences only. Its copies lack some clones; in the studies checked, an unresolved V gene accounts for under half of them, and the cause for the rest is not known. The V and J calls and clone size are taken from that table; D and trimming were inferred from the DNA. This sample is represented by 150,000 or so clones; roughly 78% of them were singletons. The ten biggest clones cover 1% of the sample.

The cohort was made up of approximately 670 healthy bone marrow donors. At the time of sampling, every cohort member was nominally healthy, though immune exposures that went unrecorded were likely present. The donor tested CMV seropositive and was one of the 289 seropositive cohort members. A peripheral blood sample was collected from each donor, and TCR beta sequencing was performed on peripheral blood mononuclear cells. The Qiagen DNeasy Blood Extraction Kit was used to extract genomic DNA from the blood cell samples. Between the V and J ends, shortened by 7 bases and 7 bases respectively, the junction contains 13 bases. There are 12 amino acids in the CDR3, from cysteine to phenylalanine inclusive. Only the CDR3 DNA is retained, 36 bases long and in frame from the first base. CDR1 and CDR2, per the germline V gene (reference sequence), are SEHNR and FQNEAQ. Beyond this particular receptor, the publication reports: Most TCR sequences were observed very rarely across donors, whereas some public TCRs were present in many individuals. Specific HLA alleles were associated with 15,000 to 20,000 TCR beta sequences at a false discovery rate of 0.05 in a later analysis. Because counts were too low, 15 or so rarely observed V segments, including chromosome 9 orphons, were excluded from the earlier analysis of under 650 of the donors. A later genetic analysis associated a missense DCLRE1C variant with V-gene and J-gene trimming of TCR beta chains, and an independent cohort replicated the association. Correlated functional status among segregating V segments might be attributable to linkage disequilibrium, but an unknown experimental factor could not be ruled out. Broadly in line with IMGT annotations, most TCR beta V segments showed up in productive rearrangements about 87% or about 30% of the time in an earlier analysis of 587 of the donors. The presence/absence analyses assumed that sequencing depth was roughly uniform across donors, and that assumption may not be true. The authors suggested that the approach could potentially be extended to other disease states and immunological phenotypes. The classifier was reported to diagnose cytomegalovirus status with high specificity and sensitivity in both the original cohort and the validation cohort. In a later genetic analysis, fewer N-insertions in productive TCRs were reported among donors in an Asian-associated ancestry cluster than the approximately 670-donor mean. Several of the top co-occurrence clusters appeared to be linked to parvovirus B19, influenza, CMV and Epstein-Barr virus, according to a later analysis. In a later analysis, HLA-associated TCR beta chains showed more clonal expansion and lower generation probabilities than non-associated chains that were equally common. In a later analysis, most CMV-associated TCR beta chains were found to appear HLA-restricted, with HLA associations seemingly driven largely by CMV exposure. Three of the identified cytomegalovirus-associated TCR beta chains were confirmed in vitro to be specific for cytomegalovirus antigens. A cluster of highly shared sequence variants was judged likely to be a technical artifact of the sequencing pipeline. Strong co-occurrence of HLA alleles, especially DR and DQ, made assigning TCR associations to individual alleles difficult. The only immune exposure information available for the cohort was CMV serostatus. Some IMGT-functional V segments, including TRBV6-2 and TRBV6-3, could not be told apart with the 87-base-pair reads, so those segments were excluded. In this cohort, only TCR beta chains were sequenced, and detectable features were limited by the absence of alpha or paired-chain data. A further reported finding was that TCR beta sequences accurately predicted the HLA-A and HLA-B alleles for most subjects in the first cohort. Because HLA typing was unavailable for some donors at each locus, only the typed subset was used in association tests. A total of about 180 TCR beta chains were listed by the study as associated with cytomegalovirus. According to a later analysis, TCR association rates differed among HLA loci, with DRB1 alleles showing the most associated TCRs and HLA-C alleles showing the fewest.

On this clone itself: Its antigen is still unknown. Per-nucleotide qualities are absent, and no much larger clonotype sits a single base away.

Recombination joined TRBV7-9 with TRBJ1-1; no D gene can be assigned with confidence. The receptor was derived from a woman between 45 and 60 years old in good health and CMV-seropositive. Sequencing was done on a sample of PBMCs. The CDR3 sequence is CASNTNEGEAFF. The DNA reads TGTGCCAGCAACACAAACGAGGGTGAAGCTTTCTTT.